This T cell receptor (beta chain) originates from a study of blood T cell repertoires in COVID-19. TCRdb's copy holds only in-frame clones and misses some; the assay was immunoSEQ multiplex PCR. This sample has roughly 250,000 clones, with approximately 85% found just once. The CDR3 covers 16 residues. J gave up 7 bases and V 5 bases, and 11 bases lay outside the gene matches. Germline V gives CDR1 MNHNS, CDR2 SASEGT. The chain joins TRBV6-1 to TRBJ2-5; TRBD2 aligns across 12 bases. The TCR sequence derives from a woman younger than 45 who had recovered from COVID-19. The sample consisted of PBMCs or T cells enriched from blood (not recorded which). The CDR3 region is CASSQEPSGGEVTQYF. The DNA of the CDR3 is TGTGCCAGCAGTCAAGAGCCTAGCGGGGGGGAAGTGACCCAGTACTTC.